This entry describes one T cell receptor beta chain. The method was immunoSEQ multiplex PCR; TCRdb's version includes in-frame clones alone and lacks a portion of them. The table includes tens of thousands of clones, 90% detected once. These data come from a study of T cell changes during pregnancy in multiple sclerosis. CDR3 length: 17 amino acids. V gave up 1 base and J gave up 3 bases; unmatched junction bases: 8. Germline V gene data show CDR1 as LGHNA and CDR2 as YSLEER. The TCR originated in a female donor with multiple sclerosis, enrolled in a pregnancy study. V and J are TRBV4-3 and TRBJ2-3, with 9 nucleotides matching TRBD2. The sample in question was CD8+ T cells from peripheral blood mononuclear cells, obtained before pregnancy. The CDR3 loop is CASSQALSGGRTDTQYF. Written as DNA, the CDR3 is TGCGCCAGCAGCCAAGCCCTCAGCGGGGGGCGAACAGATACGCAGTATTTT.